A single sample is the source of the 16 T cell receptor beta chains below, sequenced in a study of T-cell memory formation after mild COVID-19. TCRdb re-called the 5' RACE reads with MiXCR, one entry per CDR3 protein. Among about half a million distinct CDR3 sequences listed, around a sixth were seen once. Sequencing used PBMCs or a T cell subset sorted from them (not recorded which). Every receptor here comes from an adult woman who had mild COVID-19 (a few samples of this study predate the infection). Cell type and time point are not known.

The CDR3 spells CASAGAAEQYF. The CDR3 region has the DNA TGCGCCTCGGCCGGGGCGGCCGAGCAGTACTTC. This chain connects TRBV4-1 to TRBJ2-7; D is tentatively TRBD1 or TRBD2 (5 bases each). Germline V gene lookup returns CDR1 MGHRA and CDR2 YSYEKL. CDR3 length: 11 residues. Deletions cut 11 bases from V and 6 bases from J, with 14 bases between.

This clonotype was counted ten times or more. The chain recombines TRBV6-5 with TRBJ2-3; D unresolved. From germline, CDR1 is MNHEY and CDR2 SVGAGI. V was cut by 5 bases and J by 10 bases, with 22 bases left in between. CDR3 length: 15 residues. The CDR3 reads CASSAAPGFLVSQYF. DNA of the CDR3: TGTGCCAGCAGTGCAGCTCCGGGTTTTTTGGTTTCGCAGTATTTT.

In this sample, this clonotype turned up many times. CDR3 DNA: TGCGCCAGCAGCTCGACCCCCGGGGCTCGGGAGACCCAGTACTTC. Its protein product is CASSSTPGARETQYF. The rearrangement links TRBV5-1 to TRBJ2-5; either TRBD1 or TRBD2 may fit D (5 bases each). The length of the CDR3 is 15 residues. CDR1 and CDR2 from the germline V gene are SGHRS and YFSETQ. Trimming removed 3 bases from V and 5 bases from J, with 17 bases in between.

This clonotype has a handful of counts. The V gene is TRBV15, the J gene TRBJ2-1; TRBD2 aligns across 9 bases. Germline V gene data show CDR1 as LNHNV and CDR2 as YYDKDF (reference sequence). The V segment lost 1 base and the J segment 5 bases; nucleotides outside the gene matches: 3. This CDR3 comprises 15 residues. In DNA, the CDR3 is TGTGCCACCAGCAGAGTTAGCGGGGGTAACAATGAGCAGTTCTTC. Amino acids: CATSRVSGGNNEQFF.

The rearrangement uses TRBV3-1 and TRBJ1-5; D is perhaps TRBD1 (5 bases). This CDR3 has 16 residues. CDR1 is LGHDT, CDR2 YNNKEL, per germline (reference sequence). V was shortened by 6 bases and J by 4 bases, with 19 bases between the two germline ends. The CDR3 reads CASSPGTGRINQPQHF. CDR3 coding DNA: TGTGCCAGCAGTCCAGGGACGGGACGGATAAATCAGCCCCAGCATTTT.

Only a few counts were recorded for this clonotype. The rearrangement links TRBV29-1 to TRBJ1-1; D ambiguous. Germline lookup yields CDR1 SQVTM and CDR2 ANQGSEA. The ends were cut back, 6 bases at V and 4 bases at J, with 12 bases in the middle. The CDR3 runs to 12 residues. The CDR3 DNA reads as TGCAGCGTGAATCCTAGTCCCACTGAAGCTTTCTTT. It yields the protein CSVNPSPTEAFF.

This clonotype was seen a few times. V and J are TRBV5-6 and TRBJ2-1; 14 bases map to TRBD2. From germline, CDR1 is SGHDT and CDR2 YYEEEE. V was pared by 3 bases and J by 1 base, with 6 bases of the junction left unmatched. This CDR3 comprises 18 residues. This CDR3 reads CASSYGTSGGKSYNEQFF. The CDR3 DNA follows: TGTGCCAGCAGCTACGGGACTAGCGGGGGAAAGTCCTACAATGAGCAGTTCTTC.

This clonotype was observed at least ten times. The J gene is TRBJ2-1, the V gene TRBV5-1; 9 bases are shared with TRBD2. V gave up 5 bases and J gave up 0 bases; unmatched junction bases: 3. This CDR3 contains 15 residues. Germline V gene lookup returns CDR1 SGHRS and CDR2 YFSETQ. For the CDR3, the DNA is TGCGCCAGCAGTCAGACTAGCGGCTCCTACAATGAGCAGTTCTTC. Protein sequence: CASSQTSGSYNEQFF.

The chain links TRBV19 to TRBJ2-1; TRBD2 aligns across 9 bases. The junction had 9 bases not matched to a gene; V was cut back by 10 bases and J by 5 bases. The CDR3 extends over 14 amino acids. Germline-derived CDR1 and CDR2 are LNHDA and SQIVND (reference sequence). CDR3 in DNA: TGTGCCACCTTGAGACTAGCGGAAAACAATGAGCAGTTCTTC. Protein sequence: CATLRLAENNEQFF.

The V call is TRBV28, the J call TRBJ2-3; D ambiguous. Deletions cut 6 bases from V and 9 bases from J, with 10 bases between. The germline gives CDR1 MDHEN, CDR2 SYDVKM. CDR3 length: 11 residues. CDR3 region: CASRLTGTQYF. CDR3 nucleotides: TGTGCCAGCAGGTTGACTGGCACGCAGTATTTT.

There are a few counts of this clonotype. The gene calls are TRBV27 and TRBJ2-7; D is uncertain. Trimming shortened V by 1 base and J by 0 bases, and 7 bases separated the two germline ends. The CDR3 covers 14 residues. Looked up from germline, CDR1 is MNHEY and CDR2 is SMNVEV (reference sequence). The CDR3 nucleotides read TGTGCCAGCAGTTTATACGATGCCTCCTACGAGCAGTACTTC. It is translated as CASSLYDASYEQYF.

This clonotype occurred a few times. The rearrangement joins TRBV5-1 to TRBJ2-7; 7 nucleotides match TRBD2. J lost 0 bases, V lost 4 bases, and 4 bases had no gene match. CDR1 SGHRS and CDR2 YFSETQ come from the germline V gene. The CDR3 contains 14 residues. CDR3 in DNA: TGCGCCAGCAGCGGCGGGAGCTACTCCTACGAGCAGTACTTC. Protein product: CASSGGSYSYEQYF.

The V call is TRBV2, the J call TRBJ1-5; D gene unclear. This CDR3 is built from 15 residues. CDR1 is SNHLY, CDR2 FYNNEI, per germline. Trimming left V 6 bases short and J 0 bases short, with 12 bases between. The CDR3: CASRATVYSNQPQHF. Written as DNA, the CDR3 is TGTGCCAGCAGAGCGACGGTCTATAGCAATCAGCCCCAGCATTTT.

This clonotype was recorded at least ten times. This sequence joins TRBV12-3 or TRBV12-4 and TRBJ2-3, with 7 bases fitting TRBD1. Unmatched junction bases numbered 7, after V lost 6 bases and J lost 7 bases. This CDR3 has 13 residues. CDR3 in DNA: TGTGCCAGCAGCCCTTCGACAGGGCATACGCAGTATTTT. Translated, it gives CASSPSTGHTQYF.

The J gene is TRBJ2-5, the V gene TRBV12-3 or TRBV12-4, with 9 bases matching TRBD2. The CDR3 spans 15 residues. Unmatched junction bases numbered 6, after V lost 3 bases and J lost 4 bases. The CDR3 protein is CASSFMAGGPETQYF. CDR3 nucleotide sequence: TGTGCCAGCAGTTTCATGGCGGGGGGGCCAGAGACCCAGTACTTC.

CDR3 loop: CASSLGEQGGTDTQYF. The CDR3 DNA reads TGCGCCAGCAGCTTGGGGGAACAGGGCGGCACAGATACGCAGTATTTT. The chain recombines TRBV5-1 with TRBJ2-3; perhaps TRBD1 as D (6 bases). Germline-derived CDR1 and CDR2 are SGHRS and YFSETQ. CDR3 length: 16 residues. Deletions cut 0 bases from V and 1 base from J, with 12 bases between. Together with reference TRBV5-1 and TRBJ2-3, the CDR3 gives the full variable domain: KAGVTQTPRYLIKTRGQQVTLSCSPISGHRSVSWYQQTPGQGLQFLFEYFSETQRNKGNFPGRFSGRQFSNSRSEMNVSTLELGDSALYLCASSLGEQGGTDTQYFGPGTRLTVL.